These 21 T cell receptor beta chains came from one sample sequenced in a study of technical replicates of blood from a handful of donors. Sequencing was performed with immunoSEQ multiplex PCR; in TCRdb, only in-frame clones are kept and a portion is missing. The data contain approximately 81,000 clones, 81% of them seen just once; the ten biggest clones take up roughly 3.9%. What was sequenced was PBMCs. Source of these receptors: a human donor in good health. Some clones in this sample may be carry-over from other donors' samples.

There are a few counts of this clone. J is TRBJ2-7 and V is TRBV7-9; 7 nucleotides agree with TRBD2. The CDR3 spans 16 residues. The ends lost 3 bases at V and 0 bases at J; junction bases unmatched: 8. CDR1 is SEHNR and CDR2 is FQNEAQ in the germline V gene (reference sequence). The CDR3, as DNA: TGTGCCAGCAGCTTGGGGGGGGGTAGGAGCTCCTACGAGCAGTACTTC. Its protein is CASSLGGGRSSYEQYF.

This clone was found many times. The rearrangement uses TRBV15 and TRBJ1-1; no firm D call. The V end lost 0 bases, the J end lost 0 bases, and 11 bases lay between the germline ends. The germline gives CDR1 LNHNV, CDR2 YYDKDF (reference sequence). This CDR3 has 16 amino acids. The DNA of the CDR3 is TGTGCCACCAGCAGAGATCGGGTGGCTCTGAACACTGAAGCTTTCTTT. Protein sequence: CATSRDRVALNTEAFF. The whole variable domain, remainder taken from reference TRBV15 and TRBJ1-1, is DAMVIQNPRYQVTQFGKPVTLSCSQTLNHNVMYWYQQKSSQAPKLLFHYYDKDFNNEADTPDNFQSRRPNTSFCFLDIRSPGLGDTAMYLCATSRDRVALNTEAFFGQGTRLTVV.

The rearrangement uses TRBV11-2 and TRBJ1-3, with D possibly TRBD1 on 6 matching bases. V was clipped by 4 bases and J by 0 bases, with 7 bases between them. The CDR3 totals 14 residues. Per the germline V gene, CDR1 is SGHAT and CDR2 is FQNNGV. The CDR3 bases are TGTGCCAGCAGCTCGGGACACTCTGGAAACACCATATATTTT. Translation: CASSSGHSGNTIYF.

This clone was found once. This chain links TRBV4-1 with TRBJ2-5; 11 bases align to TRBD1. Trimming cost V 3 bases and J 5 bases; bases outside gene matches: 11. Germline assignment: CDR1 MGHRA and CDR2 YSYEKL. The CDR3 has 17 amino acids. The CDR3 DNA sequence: TGCGCCAGCAGCCACGACCCACAACGGGACAGGGGGGAGACCCAGTACTTC. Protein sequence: CASSHDPQRDRGETQYF.

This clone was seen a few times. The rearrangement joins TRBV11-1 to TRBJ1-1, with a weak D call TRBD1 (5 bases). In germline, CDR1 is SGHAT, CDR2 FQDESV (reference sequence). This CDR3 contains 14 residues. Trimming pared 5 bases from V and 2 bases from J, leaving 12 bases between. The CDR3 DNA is TGTGCCAGCAGCCACCCCGGGGGTAACACTGAAGCTTTCTTT. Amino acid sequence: CASSHPGGNTEAFF.

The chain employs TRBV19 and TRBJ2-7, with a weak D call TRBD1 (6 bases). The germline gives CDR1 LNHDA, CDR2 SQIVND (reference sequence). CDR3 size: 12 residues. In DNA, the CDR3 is TGTGCATCCAAGGGGGTCCTCTACGAGCAGTACTTC. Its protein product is CASKGVLYEQYF.

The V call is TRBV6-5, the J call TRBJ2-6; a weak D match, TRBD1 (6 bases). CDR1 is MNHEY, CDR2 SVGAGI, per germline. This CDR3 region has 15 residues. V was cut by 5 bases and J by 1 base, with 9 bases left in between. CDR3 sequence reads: CASSRQDSGANVLTF. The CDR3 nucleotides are TGTGCCAGCAGTCGACAGGATTCTGGGGCCAACGTCCTGACTTTC.

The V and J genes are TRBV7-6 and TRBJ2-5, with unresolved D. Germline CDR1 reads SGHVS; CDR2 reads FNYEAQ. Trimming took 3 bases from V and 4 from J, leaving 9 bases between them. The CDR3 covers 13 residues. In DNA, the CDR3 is TGTGCCAGCAGCTTGGTGGCCTTAGAGACCCAGTACTTC. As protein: CASSLVALETQYF.

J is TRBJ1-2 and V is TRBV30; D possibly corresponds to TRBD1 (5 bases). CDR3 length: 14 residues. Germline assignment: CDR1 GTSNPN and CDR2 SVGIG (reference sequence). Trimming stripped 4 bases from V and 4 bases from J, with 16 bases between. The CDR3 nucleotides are TGTGCCTGGACAGAACCAGGGTCGGCCTATGGCTACACCTTC. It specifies CAWTEPGSAYGYTF.

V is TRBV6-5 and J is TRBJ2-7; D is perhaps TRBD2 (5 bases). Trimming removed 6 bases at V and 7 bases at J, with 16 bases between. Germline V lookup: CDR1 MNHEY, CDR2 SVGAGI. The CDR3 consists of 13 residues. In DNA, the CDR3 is TGTGCCAGCAGCCACACCCGGGGTAGGGAGCAGTACTTC. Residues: CASSHTRGREQYF.

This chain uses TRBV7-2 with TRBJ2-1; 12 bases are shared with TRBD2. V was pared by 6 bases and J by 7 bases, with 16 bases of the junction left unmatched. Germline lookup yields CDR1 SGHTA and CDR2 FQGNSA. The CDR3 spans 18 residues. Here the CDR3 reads CASRRQGLLAGGLNEQFF. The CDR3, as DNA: TGTGCCAGCAGGAGACAGGGGTTACTAGCGGGGGGTCTGAATGAGCAGTTCTTC.

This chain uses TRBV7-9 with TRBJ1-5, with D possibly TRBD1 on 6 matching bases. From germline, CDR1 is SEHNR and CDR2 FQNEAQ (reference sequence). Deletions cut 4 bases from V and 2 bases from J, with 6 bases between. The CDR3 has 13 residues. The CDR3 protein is CASSSGGNQPQHF. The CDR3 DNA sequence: TGTGCCAGCAGCTCAGGGGGCAATCAGCCCCAGCATTTT.

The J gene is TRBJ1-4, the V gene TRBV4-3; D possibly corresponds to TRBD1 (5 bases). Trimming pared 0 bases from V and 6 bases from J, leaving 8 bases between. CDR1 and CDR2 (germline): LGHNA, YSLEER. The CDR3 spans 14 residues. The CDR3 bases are TGCGCCAGCAGCCAAGATGCGACAGATGAAAAACTGTTTTTT. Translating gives CASSQDATDEKLFF.

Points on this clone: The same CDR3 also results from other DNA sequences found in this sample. The CDR3 region is CASSILAGGFYEQYF. CDR3 in DNA: TGTGCCAGTAGTATCTTAGCGGGGGGATTCTACGAGCAGTACTTC. This chain joins TRBV19 and TRBJ2-7, with TRBD2 matching 10 bases. The CDR3 is 15 amino acids. The V and J ends lost 3 bases and 3 bases, in that order; junction bases with no gene match: 5. Per the germline V gene, CDR1 is LNHDA and CDR2 is SQIVND (reference sequence). Combining the CDR3 with reference TRBV19 and TRBJ2-7 gives the whole variable domain DGGITQSPKYLFRKEGQNVTLSCEQNLNHDAMYWYRQDPGQGLRLIYYSQIVNDFQKGDIAEGYSVSREKKESFPLTVTSAQKNPTAFYLCASSILAGGFYEQYFGPGTRLTVT.

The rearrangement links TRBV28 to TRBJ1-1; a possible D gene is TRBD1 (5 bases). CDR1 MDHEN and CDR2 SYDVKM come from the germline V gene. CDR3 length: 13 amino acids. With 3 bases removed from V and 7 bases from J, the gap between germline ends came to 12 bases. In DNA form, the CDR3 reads TGTGCCAGCAGTTTGCCAAGACAGTTTGAAGCTTTCTTT. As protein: CASSLPRQFEAFF.

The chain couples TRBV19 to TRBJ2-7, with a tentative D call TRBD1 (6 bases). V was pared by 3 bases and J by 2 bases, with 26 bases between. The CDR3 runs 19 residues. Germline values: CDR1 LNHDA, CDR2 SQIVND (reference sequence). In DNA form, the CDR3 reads TGTGCCAGTAGTATCGTCCTAAGCTTTAAACAGGGCAGCCCCTACGAGCAGTACTTC. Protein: CASSIVLSFKQGSPYEQYF.

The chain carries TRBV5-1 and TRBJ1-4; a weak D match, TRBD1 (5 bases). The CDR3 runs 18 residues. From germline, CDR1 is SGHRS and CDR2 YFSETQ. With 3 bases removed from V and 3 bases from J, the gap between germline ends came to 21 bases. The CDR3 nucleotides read TGCGCCAGCAGCTGGCGCGGGGGGACGATCTCGCCTAATGAAAAACTGTTTTTT. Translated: CASSWRGGTISPNEKLFF.

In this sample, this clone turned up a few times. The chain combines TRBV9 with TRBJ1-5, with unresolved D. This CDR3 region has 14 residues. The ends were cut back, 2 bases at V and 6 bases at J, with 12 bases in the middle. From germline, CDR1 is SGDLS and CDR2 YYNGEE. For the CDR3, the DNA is TGTGCCAGCAGCGTTTACGCGGGAATTCAGCCCCAGCATTTT. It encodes CASSVYAGIQPQHF.

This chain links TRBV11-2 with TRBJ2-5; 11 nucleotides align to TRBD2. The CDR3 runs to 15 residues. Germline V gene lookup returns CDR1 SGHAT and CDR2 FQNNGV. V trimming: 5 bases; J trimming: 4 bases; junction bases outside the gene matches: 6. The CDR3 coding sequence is TGTGCCAGCAGCGCGACCGGGACTAGCGGAGAGACCCAGTACTTC. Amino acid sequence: CASSATGTSGETQYF.

The CDR3 DNA follows: TGTGCCAGTAGTAACCCTCCGGGGTGGGAGAATCAGCCCCAGCATTTT. This sequence encodes CASSNPPGWENQPQHF. V is TRBV19 and J is TRBJ1-5; no clear D. Trimming cost V 4 bases and J 4 bases, with 17 bases left between them. Germline CDR1 and CDR2: LNHDA and SQIVND (reference sequence). There are 16 residues in the CDR3.

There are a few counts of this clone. The CDR3 region has the DNA TGTGCCAGCAGCCAGACGTCAGGGAACACTGAAGCTTTCTTT. Encoded protein: CASSQTSGNTEAFF. V usage is TRBV7-9 and J usage is TRBJ1-1, with D unclear. The CDR3 totals 14 residues. V was shortened by 5 bases and J by 1 base, with 11 bases between the two germline ends. The germline V gene has CDR1 SEHNR and CDR2 FQNEAQ (reference sequence).